This TCR beta chain was captured by sequencing in a study of shared T cell receptors in the human thymus. Sequenced by immunoSEQ multiplex PCR; TCRdb stores in-frame clones only, minus some. The sample comprises roughly 700,000 clones, roughly 88% of which are singletons, and over 0.008% rests with the top ten. With regard to this clone: At the DNA level, this CDR3 is encoded by other sequences in the same sample as well.

The same specimen was also included in a second study, on human thymus T cells. In that study: Thymus was obtained from resections taken during corrective heart surgery.

The sample comprised thymocytes. This receptor was identified in a boy under two years old with a congenital heart defect.

CDR3 nucleotides: TGCGCCAGCAGCCCTAGGACTAGCGGACCCTACGAGCAGTACTTC. This translates into CASSPRTSGPYEQYF. The chain couples TRBV4-3 to TRBJ2-7; 10 bases map to TRBD2. The CDR3 length is 15 residues. The germline gives CDR1 LGHNA, CDR2 YSLEER. V gave up 4 bases and J gave up 2 bases; unmatched junction bases: 5.